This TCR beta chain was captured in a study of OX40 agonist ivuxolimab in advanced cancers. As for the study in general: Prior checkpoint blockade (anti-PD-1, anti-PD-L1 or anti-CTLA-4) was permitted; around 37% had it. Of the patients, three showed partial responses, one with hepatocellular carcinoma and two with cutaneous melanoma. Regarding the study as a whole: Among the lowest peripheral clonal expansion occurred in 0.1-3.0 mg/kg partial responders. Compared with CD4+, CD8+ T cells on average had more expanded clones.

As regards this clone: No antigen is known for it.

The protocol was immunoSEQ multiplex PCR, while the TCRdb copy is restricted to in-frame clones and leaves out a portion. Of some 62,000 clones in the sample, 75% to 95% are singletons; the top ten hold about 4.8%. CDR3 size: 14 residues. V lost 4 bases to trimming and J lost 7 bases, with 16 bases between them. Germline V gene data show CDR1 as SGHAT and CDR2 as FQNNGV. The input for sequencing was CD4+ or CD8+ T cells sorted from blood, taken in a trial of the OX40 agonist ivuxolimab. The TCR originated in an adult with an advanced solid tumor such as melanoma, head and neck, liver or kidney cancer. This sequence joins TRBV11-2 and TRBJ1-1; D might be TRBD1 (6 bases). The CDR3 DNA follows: TGTGCCAGCAGCTCCCAGGGGTACTTCGGTGAAGCTTTCTTT. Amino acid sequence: CASSSQGYFGEAFF. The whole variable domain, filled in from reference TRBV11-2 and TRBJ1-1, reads EAGVAQSPRYKIIEKRQSVAFWCNPISGHATLYWYQQILGQGPKLLIQFQNNGVVDDSQLPKDRFSAERLKGVDSTLKIQPAKLEDSAVYLCASSSQGYFGEAFFGQGTRLTVV.